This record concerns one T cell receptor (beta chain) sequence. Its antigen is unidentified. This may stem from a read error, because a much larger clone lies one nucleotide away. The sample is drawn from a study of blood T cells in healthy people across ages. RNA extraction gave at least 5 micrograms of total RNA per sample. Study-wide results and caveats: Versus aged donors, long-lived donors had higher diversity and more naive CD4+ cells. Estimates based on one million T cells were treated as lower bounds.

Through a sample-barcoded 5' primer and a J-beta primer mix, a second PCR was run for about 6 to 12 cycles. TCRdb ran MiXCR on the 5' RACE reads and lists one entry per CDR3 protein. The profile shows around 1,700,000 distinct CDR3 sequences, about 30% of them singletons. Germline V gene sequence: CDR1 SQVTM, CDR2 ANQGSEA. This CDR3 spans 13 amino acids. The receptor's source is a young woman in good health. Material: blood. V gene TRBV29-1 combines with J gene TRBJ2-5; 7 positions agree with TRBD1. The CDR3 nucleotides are TGCACCCCGGTACCACCCCGAGGACAGGAGCAGTACTTC. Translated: CTPVPPRGQEQYF.